A selection of T cell receptor beta chains follows, all from one sample in a study of T-cell reconstitution after alpha-beta-depleted transplantation in children. MiXCR was run by TCRdb on the PCR reads, yielding one entry per CDR3 protein. The table includes about 830,000 distinct CDR3 sequences, roughly 15% detected once. Sequences were derived from PBMCs, mostly from graft donor cells, sampled 360 days after TCRalphabeta/CD19-depleted stem cell transplant. The receptor set was obtained from a male patient younger than 18 who had a stem cell transplant for acute lymphoblastic leukemia, so the T cells may come from the graft donor. CDR3s leave out the opening cysteine and the closing phenylalanine or tryptophan. The order of the fields is V gene, J gene, CDR3 length, clone size, CDR3 protein. The listing skips clone size in some rows; elsewhere it reads once, few, many or a size class.

v_gene: TRBV18
j_gene: TRBJ2-7
len: 12
abundance: .
CDR3aa: ASSPWQGPYEQY

v_gene: TRBV7-6
j_gene: TRBJ2-5
len: 10
abundance: once
CDR3aa: ASSSGLAGQY

v_gene: TRBV19
j_gene: TRBJ2-2
len: 14
abundance: few
CDR3aa: ASSRGWGPNTGELF

v_gene: TRBV7-6
j_gene: TRBJ2-6
len: 14
abundance: .
CDR3aa: ASSLGRNSGANVLT

v_gene: TRBV7-9
j_gene: TRBJ2-7
len: 12
abundance: .
CDR3aa: ASSLAQATDGQY

v_gene: TRBV19
j_gene: TRBJ2-7
len: 12
abundance: few
CDR3aa: ASSMGGDSYEQY

v_gene: TRBV12-3/TRBV12-4
j_gene: TRBJ2-3
len: 13
abundance: few
CDR3aa: ASSLEGGRADTQY

v_gene: TRBV4-1
j_gene: TRBJ2-7
len: 15
abundance: few
CDR3aa: ASSQVSLGSGGNEQY

v_gene: TRBV9
j_gene: TRBJ2-7
len: 14
abundance: .
CDR3aa: ASSVMPQGREAEQY

v_gene: TRBV20-1
j_gene: TRBJ2-1
len: 13
abundance: few
CDR3aa: SARDWGLALTEQF

v_gene: TRBV5-6
j_gene: TRBJ2-7
len: 14
abundance: .
CDR3aa: ASRQYANKGGYEQY

v_gene: TRBV5-1
j_gene: TRBJ2-3
len: 14
abundance: .
CDR3aa: ASSLGSGSIADTQY

v_gene: TRBV6-1
j_gene: TRBJ2-3
len: 14
abundance: .
CDR3aa: ASNAQGALVADTQY

v_gene: TRBV29-1
j_gene: TRBJ2-5
len: 10
abundance: many
CDR3aa: SVEGGKETQY

v_gene: TRBV12-3/TRBV12-4
j_gene: TRBJ2-1
len: 12
abundance: .
CDR3aa: ASTFGPTTNEQF

v_gene: TRBV4-1
j_gene: TRBJ2-5
len: 16
abundance: few
CDR3aa: ASSQEASVGVYQETQY

v_gene: TRBV6-5
j_gene: TRBJ2-7
len: 11
abundance: few
CDR3aa: ASSYPNRGEQY

v_gene: TRBV2
j_gene: TRBJ2-4
len: 12
abundance: .
CDR3aa: ASIQPLAKNIQY

v_gene: TRBV5-6
j_gene: TRBJ2-1
len: 14
abundance: .
CDR3aa: ASSLNPGQADNEQF

v_gene: TRBV5-1
j_gene: TRBJ2-7
len: 15
abundance: .
CDR3aa: ASSLPLAGGTTGEQY

v_gene: TRBV20-1
j_gene: TRBJ1-6
len: 13
abundance: .
CDR3aa: SALFRDRVNSPLH

v_gene: TRBV7-6
j_gene: TRBJ2-1
len: 12
abundance: .
CDR3aa: ASSIPPGAGEQF

v_gene: TRBV4-2
j_gene: TRBJ1-6
len: 13
abundance: .
CDR3aa: ASSQVRDTHSPLH

v_gene: TRBV5-1
j_gene: TRBJ2-3
len: 16
abundance: few
CDR3aa: ASSLDPSTSGRSDTQY

v_gene: TRBV5-1
j_gene: TRBJ2-7
len: 13
abundance: .
CDR3aa: ASSGGTGTPVEQY

v_gene: TRBV4-2
j_gene: TRBJ2-3
len: 14
abundance: .
CDR3aa: ASSQEGTRLSDTQY

v_gene: TRBV27
j_gene: TRBJ2-7
len: 12
abundance: .
CDR3aa: ASSLWSSPGEQY

v_gene: TRBV4-1
j_gene: TRBJ1-2
len: 13
abundance: .
CDR3aa: ASSHPVGQDYGYT

v_gene: TRBV11-2
j_gene: TRBJ1-2
len: 13
abundance: .
CDR3aa: ASSRRTDFNYGYT

v_gene: TRBV5-1
j_gene: TRBJ2-7
len: 12
abundance: .
CDR3aa: ASSLRTSPYEQY

v_gene: TRBV6-5
j_gene: TRBJ1-1
len: 12
abundance: .
CDR3aa: ASSYFDGVEKAF